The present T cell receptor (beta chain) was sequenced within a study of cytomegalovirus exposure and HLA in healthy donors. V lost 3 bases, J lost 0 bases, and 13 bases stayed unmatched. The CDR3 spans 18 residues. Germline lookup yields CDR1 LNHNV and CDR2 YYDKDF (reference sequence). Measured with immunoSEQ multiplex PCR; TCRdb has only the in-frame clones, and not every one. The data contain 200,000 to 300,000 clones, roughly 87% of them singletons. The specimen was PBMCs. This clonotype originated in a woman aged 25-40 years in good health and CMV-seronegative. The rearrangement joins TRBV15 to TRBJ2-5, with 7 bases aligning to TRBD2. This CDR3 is CATSSGKRGRLNQETQYF. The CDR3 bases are TGTGCCACCAGCAGCGGGAAGCGGGGACGGTTGAACCAAGAGACCCAGTACTTC.